Sequencing of this T cell receptor (beta chain) was carried out in a study of CD8+ T cells in alopecia areata. Study at large: Each of the treated patients was given oral tofacitinib, 5 to 10 mg twice daily, for moderate-to-severe alopecia areata.

This clone was detected a few times. Its antigen is unknown. Regarding the study as a whole: Sequence data from scalp samples additionally include resident alphabeta T cells of normal skin. TCR sharing across patients was less clear than in mice, possibly HLA-related. Higher clonality than in normal scalp was seen in lesional scalp, especially alopecia totalis/universalis.

The CDR3 sequence is 16 residues long. CDR1 and CDR2 from the germline V gene are MGHDK and SYGVNS. J was trimmed by 5 bases and V by 0 bases; bases with no gene match: 6. Once RNA had been extracted, it was reverse transcribed into cDNA to act as the sequencing template. Profiled with immunoSEQ multiplex PCR; TCRdb holds only in-frame clones, not every one. Of 250,000 or so clones listed, roughly two thirds were seen once; the top ten hold around 1.2%. The TCR sequence derives from a human donor with alopecia areata. Here the sequenced sample was CD4+ T cells sorted from blood, taken at week 0. The chain links TRBV25-1 to TRBJ1-4; TRBD1 matches at 7 bases. CDR3 in amino acids: CASSEYKTGRNEKLFF. As DNA, the CDR3 is TGTGCCAGCAGTGAATATAAGACAGGGAGGAATGAAAAACTGTTTTTT.